This T cell receptor (beta chain) originates from a study of T cells after yellow fever vaccination. TCRdb reanalysed the 5' RACE reads using MiXCR and keeps one entry per CDR3 protein. The table records hundreds of thousands of distinct CDR3 sequences, roughly 12% of them present only once. The CDR3 runs 16 residues. The V gene end was trimmed by 4 bases and the J gene end by 0 bases; junction bases not matched to a gene: 8. In germline, CDR1 is MDHEN, CDR2 SYDVKM. The sample holds many counts of this clonotype. This rearrangement joins TRBV28 to TRBJ2-7, with TRBD2 identical over 8 bases. The sequence was collected from a man aged 25-45 years who received the YFV17D yellow fever vaccine. The sequenced sample was PBMCs, obtained on the day of the yellow fever booster vaccination. CDR3 sequence (DNA): TGTGCCAGCAGTTATAGTGGGCTAGCGGGCTCCTACGAGCAGTACTTC. Its translation is CASSYSGLAGSYEQYF.